This T cell receptor beta chain is from a study of response to subunit inactivated influenza vaccine (dated by TCRdb to 2016 to 2019). Regarding the study in general: Deep quantitative T cell receptor repertoire profiling was used in the study to track responses to a trivalent subunit inactivated influenza vaccine. Broad study findings and their caveats: The authors proposed that each seasonal influenza vaccination may bring in only a limited number of new T cells.

This clonotype was observed a handful of times. The specificity of this receptor is unknown. Base qualities are missing; no much larger clone stands one base away. Libraries were made using RT-PCR. The sequencing machine was an Illumina HiSeq 2500. TCRdb reanalyzed the raw reads on its own, using fastp at Q25 for trimming and MiXCR for clone calling, and kept in-frame beta chains. Each CDR3 protein appears once, grouped with its most common genes and DNA. The sample data list about 780,000 distinct CDR3 sequences, and approximately 18% of these were observed just once. 11% of the sample lies in the top ten. The CDR3 starts with the cysteine, ends with the phenylalanine, and has 14 residues. Of all the DNA, just the CDR3 is kept, 42 bases in frame from base 1. The CDR1 and CDR2 encoded by the germline V gene are SQVTM and ANQGSEA. Deletion took 8 bases off V and 0 bases off J, with a span of 11 bases between the germline ends.

The sequence came from a man aged 45-60 years who received an inactivated influenza vaccine. Donor details come from another sample of the same person, matched by shared clones. The chain joins TRBV29-1 to TRBJ1-6; no D gene is confidently identified. Sample: PBMCs from blood, taken 4 to 6 days after vaccination. The DNA is TGCAGCCCAGAGTTGAGCTCCTATAATTCACCCCTCCACTTT. Its product reads: CSPELSSYNSPLHF. The variable domain in full, with residues beyond the CDR3 obtained from the reference TRBV29-1 and TRBJ1-6 genes, is SAVISQKPSRDICQRGTSLTIQCQVDSQVTMMFWYRQQPGQSLTLIATANQGSEATYESGFVIDKFPISRPNLTFSTLTVSNMSPEDSSIYLCSPELSSYNSPLHFGNGTRLTVT.